The 32 T cell receptor beta chains below all came from one sample that was sequenced in a study of cytomegalovirus exposure and HLA in healthy donors. The PCR ran on 60 Vbeta and 13 Jbeta primers. The assay was immunoSEQ multiplex PCR, and TCRdb's table has in-frame clones only and misses some. This repertoire shows tens of thousands of clones, 82% found once; its top ten account for about 4%. The specimen sequenced was PBMCs. The receptors shown here come from a man in his fifties or sixties in good health and CMV-seronegative.

In the case of this clone: The junction shows a germline mismatch at one end, possibly a read error. The chain recombines TRBV7-9 with TRBJ1-2; no reliable D call. The CDR3 totals 11 residues. Germline V CDR1 and CDR2: SEHNR, FQNEAQ (reference sequence). This CDR3 reads CSSTIRSGYTF. DNA for the CDR3: TGTTCCAGCACTATTCGGTCTGGCTACACCTTC.

V and J are TRBV6-5 and TRBJ1-2; tentatively, D is TRBD1 (5 bases). Trimming stripped 5 bases from V and 3 bases from J, with 16 bases between. CDR3 size: 15 residues. Germline values: CDR1 MNHEY, CDR2 SVGAGI. The CDR3 reads CASSISRVTYYGYTF. In nucleotides, the CDR3 is TGTGCCAGCAGTATCTCCAGGGTTACGTACTATGGCTACACCTTC.

The chain uses TRBV5-1 and TRBJ2-3; 13 bases are a match to TRBD2. Trimming took 4 bases from V and 0 from J; bases not matched to a gene: 5. Germline V gives CDR1 SGHRS, CDR2 YFSETQ. The CDR3 sequence is 17 residues long. DNA of the CDR3: TGCGCCAGCAGCCCGGGACTAGCGGGACCGAGCACAGATACGCAGTATTTT. Protein product: CASSPGLAGPSTDTQYF. Combining the CDR3 with reference TRBV5-1 and TRBJ2-3 gives the whole variable domain KAGVTQTPRYLIKTRGQQVTLSCSPISGHRSVSWYQQTPGQGLQFLFEYFSETQRNKGNFPGRFSGRQFSNSRSEMNVSTLELGDSALYLCASSPGLAGPSTDTQYFGPGTRLTVL.

The genes are TRBV28 and TRBJ2-7, with a tentative D call TRBD2 (6 bases). Germline V gene sequence: CDR1 MDHEN, CDR2 SYDVKM. The CDR3 runs 12 residues. V was clipped by 11 bases and J by 3 bases, with 14 bases between them. This CDR3 is CAAAGLSYEQYF. CDR3 coding DNA: TGTGCCGCGGCGGGACTGAGCTACGAGCAGTACTTC.

The rearrangement links TRBV6-1 to TRBJ1-4, with unresolved D. The V end was cut by 4 bases, the J end by 4 bases, with 10 bases between. From germline, CDR1 is MNHNS and CDR2 SASEGT. This CDR3 spans 14 amino acids. As DNA, the CDR3 is TGTGCCAGCAGTGTGACGGAGCATAATGAAAAACTGTTTTTT. It encodes CASSVTEHNEKLFF.

V and J are TRBV19 and TRBJ2-1; 7 bases are shared with TRBD2. The germline V gene encodes CDR1 LNHDA and CDR2 SQIVND (reference sequence). The CDR3 has 16 residues. V was clipped by 5 bases and J by 2 bases; unmatched bases: 9. The CDR3 coding sequence is TGTGCCAGTAGTGTACAACTAGCGTCACCCTACAATGAGCAGTTCTTC. This encodes CASSVQLASPYNEQFF.

The chain joins TRBV2 to TRBJ1-2; 9 nucleotides agree with TRBD1. Trimming cost V 4 bases and J 8 bases; bases outside gene matches: 8. CDR3 length equals 14 residues. Per the germline V gene, CDR1 is SNHLY and CDR2 is FYNNEI. In DNA form, the CDR3 reads TGTGCCAGCAGTGTCGGGACAGGGTTGAAAGGCTACACCTTC. It specifies CASSVGTGLKGYTF.

This clone came up once. This chain connects TRBV28 to TRBJ2-1; D ambiguous. Germline assignment: CDR1 MDHEN and CDR2 SYDVKM. The CDR3 consists of 12 residues. V lost 6 bases and J lost 6, with 9 bases in between. The CDR3 sequence is CASSLFVNEQFF. Here the CDR3 DNA reads TGTGCCAGCAGCCTTTTCGTCAATGAGCAGTTCTTC. The whole variable domain, filled in from reference TRBV28 and TRBJ2-1, reads DVKVTQSSRYLVKRTGEKVFLECVQDMDHENMFWYRQDPGLGLRLIYFSYDVKMKEKGDIPEGYSVSREKKERFSLILESASTNQTSMYLCASSLFVNEQFFGPGTRLTVL.

The chain combines TRBV15 with TRBJ2-3; weak D call: TRBD2 (6 bases). V lost 1 base and J lost 1, with 18 bases in between. The CDR3 consists of 18 residues. Germline CDR1 and CDR2: LNHNV and YYDKDF (reference sequence). DNA for the CDR3: TGTGCCACCAGCAGAGGGCTCTCTCGGACGGGGGGCACAGATACGCAGTATTTT. Its translation: CATSRGLSRTGGTDTQYF.

This rearrangement joins TRBV19 to TRBJ2-3, with TRBD2 matching 7 bases. CDR3 length: 14 residues. V was pared by 7 bases and J by 4 bases, with 8 bases of the junction left unmatched. The germline gives CDR1 LNHDA, CDR2 SQIVND (reference sequence). CDR3: CASKPGGGADTQYF. Written as DNA, the CDR3 is TGTGCCAGTAAACCGGGGGGAGGCGCAGATACGCAGTATTTT.

The rearrangement joins TRBV6-5 to TRBJ2-7, with 9 bases fitting TRBD1. The germline V gene encodes CDR1 MNHEY and CDR2 SVGAGI. J gave up 3 bases and V 2 bases, and 5 bases lay outside the gene matches. The CDR3 totals 15 residues. CDR3 sequence (DNA): TGTGCCAGCAGTTACCGGGTGACAGGGGGCTACGAGCAGTACTTC. Encoded protein: CASSYRVTGGYEQYF.

The J gene is TRBJ1-2, the V gene TRBV15; the D gene is possibly TRBD1 (6 bases). Trimming took off 4 bases at V and 2 bases at J, with 11 bases between the two ends. The CDR3 sequence is 14 residues long. Germline CDR1 reads LNHNV; CDR2 reads YYDKDF (reference sequence). CDR3 residues: CATSTSGQNYGYTF. For the CDR3, the DNA is TGTGCCACCAGCACCTCCGGACAGAACTATGGCTACACCTTC.

The gene calls are TRBV28 and TRBJ2-3, with 9 positions matching TRBD2. Per germline, CDR1 MDHEN and CDR2 SYDVKM. J was trimmed by 6 bases and V by 11 bases; bases with no gene match: 12. The CDR3 contains 14 residues. The CDR3 sequence: CALGGTSFGDTQYF. CDR3 in DNA: TGTGCCCTGGGGGGGACTAGCTTTGGGGATACGCAGTATTTT.

The chain is built from TRBV28 and TRBJ1-5, with 9 bases lining up with TRBD1. The length of the CDR3 is 16 residues. The ends lost 3 bases at V and 2 bases at J; junction bases unmatched: 5. CDR1 is MDHEN and CDR2 is SYDVKM in the germline V gene. The DNA for the CDR3 is TGTGCCAGCAGTTTTCTGACAGGGGGGGGCAATCAGCCCCAGCATTTT. Amino acids: CASSFLTGGGNQPQHF.

The chain carries TRBV5-1 and TRBJ2-1; unclear D gene. Germline V gene data show CDR1 as SGHRS and CDR2 as YFSETQ. The CDR3 is 15 residues long. Trimming took 6 bases from V and 0 from J, leaving 13 bases between them. The CDR3 nucleotides read TGCGCCAGCACCCCGACACCGAGCTCCTACAATGAGCAGTTCTTC. This translates into CASTPTPSSYNEQFF.

The chain has TRBV27 and TRBJ2-5, with TRBD2 identical over 7 bases. The V gene end was trimmed by 6 bases and the J gene end by 3 bases; junction bases not matched to a gene: 10. CDR1 and CDR2 (germline): MNHEY, SMNVEV (reference sequence). This CDR3 has 15 residues. CDR3 in amino acids: CASRRLRGEKETQYF. In DNA form, the CDR3 reads TGTGCCAGCAGGCGCTTACGGGGGGAAAAAGAGACCCAGTACTTC.

This sequence joins TRBV28 and TRBJ2-5; TRBD2 agrees at 8 bases. Germline CDR1 reads MDHEN; CDR2 reads SYDVKM. The CDR3 extends over 16 amino acids. V shed 4 bases and J 5 bases; nucleotides not matched to a gene: 12. The CDR3 nucleotides read TGTGCCAGCAGTTCCCCCGGGAGCGGGAGTGGGGAGACCCAGTACTTC. Protein sequence: CASSSPGSGSGETQYF.

This clone appeared once. The chain links TRBV21-1 to TRBJ1-5; the tabulated D call, TRBD1, remains unverified against the DNA. TRBV21-1 is tagged as a pseudogene. This CDR3 spans 17 amino acids. CDR3 sequence (DNA): TGTGCCAGCAGCAAACGGTTTACGTGGCAGGGTTGTCAGCCCCAGCATTTT. Translating gives CASSKRFTWQGCQPQHF.

About this clone itself: Mismatch with germline at one junction end may stem from a read error. This chain joins TRBV5-4 and TRBJ1-2, with TRBD1 matching 9 bases. Germline loops: CDR1 SGHNT, CDR2 YYREEE (reference sequence). This CDR3 has 15 residues. CDR3 sequence reads: CASSPTGGAGYGYPF. The DNA of the CDR3 is TGTGCCAGCAGCCCCACAGGGGGCGCAGGATATGGCTACCCCTTC.

The J gene is TRBJ1-2, the V gene TRBV6-5; TRBD1 matches 7 bases. V lost 7 bases, J lost 7 bases, and 12 bases stayed unmatched. Germline CDR1 MNHEY, CDR2 SVGAGI. This CDR3 spans 14 amino acids. The CDR3 here is CASTRGTSSGGYTF. CDR3 nucleotides: TGTGCCAGCACCAGGGGGACCAGCAGCGGTGGCTACACCTTC.

The chain recombines TRBV5-4 with TRBJ2-1; 12 bases match TRBD2. Germline V gene sequence: CDR1 SGHNT, CDR2 YYREEE (reference sequence). The CDR3 totals 13 residues. The J segment lost 10 bases and the V segment lost 4 bases, leaving 3 bases of the junction unmatched. The CDR3 sequence: CASSALAGGEQFF. DNA of the CDR3: TGTGCCAGCAGCGCCCTAGCGGGGGGGGAGCAGTTCTTC.

This clone was counted only a few times. This rearrangement joins TRBV9 to TRBJ2-6; D is undetermined. CDR3 length: 15 amino acids. V shed 5 bases and J shed 1 base, with 10 bases lying between them. Germline V lookup: CDR1 SGDLS, CDR2 YYNGEE. The CDR3: CASSALRSGANVLTF. The CDR3 DNA sequence: TGTGCCAGCAGTGCCTTACGGTCTGGGGCCAACGTCCTGACTTTC. The whole variable domain, remainder taken from reference TRBV9 and TRBJ2-6, is DSGVTQTPKHLITATGQRVTLRCSPRSGDLSVYWYQQSLDQGLQFLIQYYNGEERAKGNILERFSAQQFPDLHSELNLSSLELGDSALYFCASSALRSGANVLTFGAGSRLTVL.

This clone was recorded once. The chain carries TRBV4-1 and TRBJ2-7; 7 nucleotides agree with TRBD1. Per germline, CDR1 MGHRA and CDR2 YSYEKL. The V segment lost 5 bases and the J segment 1 base; nucleotides outside the gene matches: 11. This CDR3 contains 16 residues. The CDR3 sequence: CASSTPGTDLSYEQYF. Written as DNA, the CDR3 is TGCGCCAGCAGCACTCCCGGGACAGACCTTTCCTACGAGCAGTACTTC.

The chain is built from TRBV15 and TRBJ2-1; a possible D gene is TRBD1 (6 bases). The V end was cut by 3 bases, the J end by 5 bases, with 11 bases between. There are 14 residues in the CDR3. Germline-derived CDR1 and CDR2 are LNHNV and YYDKDF (reference sequence). The CDR3 sequence: CATSSITGNNEQFF. For the CDR3, the DNA is TGTGCCACCAGCAGTATTACAGGGAACAATGAGCAGTTCTTC.

V gene TRBV29-1 combines with J gene TRBJ2-7, with 9 bases identical to TRBD1. The V segment lost 7 bases and the J segment 6 bases; nucleotides outside the gene matches: 7. Germline CDR1 and CDR2: SQVTM and ANQGSEA. The CDR3 has 12 amino acids. The CDR3 coding sequence is TGCAGCGGGACGGGACAGGGTCGCGAGCAGTACTTC. Translated: CSGTGQGREQYF.

V gene TRBV21-1 combines with J gene TRBJ2-1; TRBD2, the table's D call, lacks a check against the DNA. TRBV21-1 has pseudogene status. The CDR3 loop spans 16 amino acids. The CDR3 bases are TGTGCCAGCAGCAAAGGCGGGGCCTTCTCCTACAATGAGCAGTTCTTC. Its protein product is CASSKGGAFSYNEQFF.

The chain employs TRBV2 and TRBJ2-7; 9 nucleotides align to TRBD1. V was pared by 4 bases and J by 2 bases, with 9 bases of the junction left unmatched. This CDR3 is built from 16 residues. Germline values: CDR1 SNHLY, CDR2 FYNNEI. The CDR3 loop is CASSVPRDRAAYEQYF. The CDR3 DNA follows: TGTGCCAGCAGTGTTCCCCGGGACAGGGCTGCCTACGAGCAGTACTTC.

The chain is built from TRBV23-1 and TRBJ1-5; D remains unclear. TRBV23-1 has ORF status, its function being uncertain. V was clipped by 1 base and J by 0 bases, with 7 bases between them. There are 15 residues in the CDR3. CDR3 nucleotide sequence: TGCGCCAGCAGTCAATTGGTCAGTAGCAATCAGCCCCAGCATTTT. It specifies CASSQLVSSNQPQHF.

The chain is built from TRBV5-4 and TRBJ2-2, with D possibly being TRBD2 (5 bases). Trimming removed 0 bases at V and 4 bases at J, with 10 bases between. The CDR3 totals 15 residues. Germline V gives CDR1 SGHNT, CDR2 YYREEE (reference sequence). In DNA form, the CDR3 reads TGTGCCAGCAGCTTGGGAGGGTTAAGCACCGGGGAGCTGTTTTTT. Protein product: CASSLGGLSTGELFF. The whole variable domain, filled in from reference TRBV5-4 and TRBJ2-2, reads ETGVTQSPTHLIKTRGQQVTLRCSSQSGHNTVSWYQQALGQGPQFIFQYYREEENGRGNFPPRFSGLQFPNYSSELNVNALELDDSALYLCASSLGGLSTGELFFGEGSRLTVL.

V usage is TRBV6-1 and J usage is TRBJ2-1, with D tentatively TRBD2 (6 bases). Trimming cost V 2 bases and J 1 base, with 12 bases left between them. The CDR3 has 16 residues. Germline CDR1 MNHNS, CDR2 SASEGT. CDR3 DNA: TGTGCCAGCAGTGAAAGTTGGGGGAGGTCCTACAATGAGCAGTTCTTC. Translated, it gives CASSESWGRSYNEQFF.

This chain links TRBV28 with TRBJ2-1, with TRBD1 identical over 11 bases. The CDR3 runs to 13 residues. Trimming cost V 11 bases and J 3 bases; bases outside gene matches: 3. CDR1 is MDHEN and CDR2 is SYDVKM in the germline V gene. The CDR3 DNA is TGTGCCTGGGGACAGGGGGGCTACAATGAGCAGTTCTTC. As protein: CAWGQGGYNEQFF.

The count of this clone is one. The chain is built from TRBV7-2 and TRBJ2-7; 8 bases are shared with TRBD1. CDR1 is SGHTA, CDR2 FQGNSA, per germline. This CDR3 region has 16 residues. The V and J ends lost 2 bases and 5 bases, in that order; junction bases with no gene match: 11. The CDR3 DNA reads as TGTGCCAGCAGCTTATTTGGAGGAACAGGGGGACACGAGCAGTACTTC. Translated, it gives CASSLFGGTGGHEQYF.